The 22 T cell receptor beta chains presented below share a single source sample, sequenced in a study of blood T cell repertoires in COVID-19. Repertoires were generated with immunoSEQ multiplex PCR, while TCRdb's copy carries only in-frame clones and drops some. The table records approximately 330,000 clones, about 91% of them present only once. The sample comprised peripheral blood. These receptors were collected from a man between 25 and 39 years old with COVID-19, enrolled during active disease.

The rearrangement links TRBV28 to TRBJ2-7; weak D call: TRBD2 (5 bases). V lost 10 bases and J lost 3, with 10 bases in between. This CDR3 comprises 11 residues. Germline CDR1 reads MDHEN; CDR2 reads SYDVKM. Written as DNA, the CDR3 is TGTGCCACGCGGGCAGTCTACGAGCAGTACTTC. Translation: CATRAVYEQYF.

The chain is built from TRBV19 and TRBJ2-5, with TRBD2 identical over 9 bases. V was clipped by 3 bases and J by 5 bases; unmatched bases: 10. This CDR3 contains 16 residues. The germline CDR1 and CDR2 sequences are LNHDA and SQIVND (reference sequence). Here the CDR3 reads CASSMGTSWRIETQYF. CDR3 sequence (DNA): TGTGCCAGTAGTATGGGGACTAGCTGGAGAATTGAGACCCAGTACTTC.

This clone came up a few times. V and J are TRBV7-9 and TRBJ2-7, with no clear D. CDR3 length: 13 residues. Germline CDR1 and CDR2: SEHNR and FQNEAQ (reference sequence). V lost 5 bases to trimming and J lost 2 bases, with 10 bases between them. CDR3 in amino acids: CASSLHEPYEQYF. CDR3 nucleotide sequence: TGTGCCAGCAGCCTTCATGAGCCCTACGAGCAGTACTTC.

In the case of this clone: A read error may account for a junction end that differs from germline. The chain links TRBV7-2 to TRBJ2-7; TRBD2 agrees at 8 bases. Looked up from germline, CDR1 is SGHTA and CDR2 is FQGNSA. CDR3 length: 17 amino acids. CDR3 region: CASGFHTRGGRFNEQYF. DNA for the CDR3: TGTGCCAGCGGCTTCCACACTCGGGGGGGGCGCTTCAACGAGCAGTACTTC.

V usage is TRBV28 and J usage is TRBJ2-7, with 10 bases fitting TRBD1. This CDR3 contains 16 residues. Germline V gene data show CDR1 as MDHEN and CDR2 as SYDVKM. V dropped 6 bases and J dropped 6; count of bases not matched to a gene: 14. In DNA form, the CDR3 reads TGTGCCAGCAGCTCTTGGGACAGGGGAATATTAGGCGAGCAGTACTTC. This gives the protein CASSSWDRGILGEQYF. Full variable domain (missing parts from reference TRBV28 and TRBJ2-7): DVKVTQSSRYLVKRTGEKVFLECVQDMDHENMFWYRQDPGLGLRLIYFSYDVKMKEKGDIPEGYSVSREKKERFSLILESASTNQTSMYLCASSSWDRGILGEQYFGPGTRLTVT.

The rearrangement links TRBV27 to TRBJ1-2, with D unresolved. The CDR3 length is 14 residues. CDR1 and CDR2 from the germline V gene are MNHEY and SMNVEV (reference sequence). Trimming shortened V by 3 bases and J by 0 bases, and 8 bases separated the two germline ends. The CDR3 region is CASSLTRANYGYTF. In nucleotides, the CDR3 is TGTGCCAGCAGTTTGACAAGAGCTAACTATGGCTACACCTTC.

The gene calls are TRBV4-3 and TRBJ1-2, with TRBD1 matching over 9 bases. Looked up from germline, CDR1 is LGHNA and CDR2 is YSLEER. V gave up 5 bases and J gave up 2 bases; unmatched junction bases: 0. CDR3 length equals 13 residues. CDR3 loop: CASSTGGNYGYTF. DNA of the CDR3: TGCGCCAGCAGCACAGGGGGCAACTATGGCTACACCTTC.

This chain connects TRBV5-1 to TRBJ2-5; 11 bases fit TRBD1. CDR1 SGHRS and CDR2 YFSETQ come from the germline V gene. J was trimmed by 0 bases and V by 4 bases; bases with no gene match: 5. This CDR3 has 16 residues. CDR3 sequence reads: CASSGGTGGYQETQYF. In nucleotides, the CDR3 is TGCGCCAGCAGCGGAGGGACAGGGGGGTACCAAGAGACCCAGTACTTC.

The rearrangement links TRBV10-3 to TRBJ2-5; 7 bases are a match to TRBD1. CDR1 and CDR2 from the germline V gene are ENHRY and SYGVKD. The CDR3 loop spans 17 amino acids. Trimming cost V 3 bases and J 3 bases; bases outside gene matches: 13. The CDR3 loop reads CAISEGLPTGSKETQYF. The CDR3 region has the DNA TGTGCCATCAGTGAAGGGCTTCCGACAGGGTCTAAAGAGACCCAGTACTTC.

The chain has TRBV11-2 and TRBJ2-7; 7 nucleotides agree with TRBD2. CDR1 and CDR2 (germline): SGHAT, FQNNGV. The V and J ends lost 4 bases and 1 base, in that order; junction bases with no gene match: 4. This CDR3 region has 14 residues. Here the CDR3 reads CASSSDGGSYEQYF. The CDR3 DNA reads TGTGCCAGCAGCTCCGACGGGGGGTCCTACGAGCAGTACTTC.

The genes are TRBV10-3 and TRBJ1-2, with a weak D call TRBD1 (5 bases). The CDR3 spans 13 residues. V shed 3 bases and J shed 5 bases, with 10 bases lying between them. The germline CDR1 and CDR2 sequences are ENHRY and SYGVKD. The CDR3 region is CAISDRAPYGYTF. The CDR3 DNA follows: TGTGCCATCAGTGACAGGGCCCCTTATGGCTACACCTTC.

This clone was detected once. A read error is possible here, since a much larger clone lies one base away. The gene calls are TRBV6-5 and TRBJ2-1; D perhaps matches TRBD1 (5 bases). From germline, CDR1 is MNHEY and CDR2 SVGAGI. The V gene lost 0 bases and the J gene lost 5 bases, with 5 bases spanning the gap. The CDR3 is 13 residues long. CDR3 in DNA: TGTGCCAGCAGTTACTCGGACAACAATGAGCAGTTCTTC. Translated, it gives CASSYSDNNEQFF.

This clone showed up many times. The gene calls are TRBV11-2 and TRBJ1-6; 7 nucleotides line up with TRBD1. Germline CDR1 is SGHAT and CDR2 is FQNNGV. The V gene end was trimmed by 0 bases and the J gene end by 10 bases; junction bases not matched to a gene: 9. The length of the CDR3 is 16 residues. CDR3 loop: CASSLDRQGVGSPLHF. CDR3 DNA sequence: TGTGCCAGCAGCTTAGATCGGCAGGGGGTCGGATCACCCCTCCACTTT. Supplemented by reference TRBV11-2 and TRBJ1-6, the full variable domain reads EAGVAQSPRYKIIEKRQSVAFWCNPISGHATLYWYQQILGQGPKLLIQFQNNGVVDDSQLPKDRFSAERLKGVDSTLKIQPAKLEDSAVYLCASSLDRQGVGSPLHFGNGTRLTVT.

This clone is a singleton in its sample. The chain uses TRBV10-3 and TRBJ1-1; D uncertain. This CDR3 spans 14 amino acids. The V gene's germline CDR1 is ENHRY and CDR2 SYGVKD. V was pared by 8 bases and J by 0 bases, with 13 bases between. The CDR3 loop is CAISNGVMNTEAFF. For the CDR3, the DNA is TGTGCCATCTCCAACGGGGTCATGAACACTGAAGCTTTCTTT.

The chain recombines TRBV21-1 with TRBJ2-3; the D call TRBD2 from the table was never checked on the DNA. TRBV21-1 constitutes a pseudogene. CDR3 length equals 18 residues. The CDR3 sequence is CASSKGRTSGGQPDTQYF. The CDR3 region has the DNA TGTGCCAGCAGCAAAGGGAGGACTAGCGGGGGACAACCAGATACGCAGTATTTT.

V gene TRBV3-1 (or the pseudogene TRBV3-2) combines with J gene TRBJ1-1; D is perhaps TRBD1 (6 bases). Trimming pared 4 bases from V and 4 bases from J, leaving 10 bases between. CDR3 length: 13 residues. Germline values: CDR1 LGHDT, CDR2 YNNKEL (reference sequence). For the CDR3, the DNA is TGTGCCAGCAGCCGAGGGACAATCACTGAAGCTTTCTTT. It encodes CASSRGTITEAFF.

The chain carries TRBV24-1 and TRBJ2-5, with D hard to call. V lost 0 bases and J 5 bases, leaving 3 bases between the germline ends. The germline V gene has CDR1 KGHDR and CDR2 SFDVKD. This CDR3 is built from 12 residues. CDR3 sequence reads: CATSDLQETQYF. CDR3 sequence (DNA): TGTGCCACCAGTGATTTGCAGGAGACCCAGTACTTC.

V and J are TRBV7-9 and TRBJ2-1; 9 nucleotides match TRBD2. Losses at the gene ends were 4 bases for V and 8 bases for J; bases not matched to a gene: 15. The germline V gene has CDR1 SEHNR and CDR2 FQNEAQ (reference sequence). The CDR3 length is 17 residues. The CDR3 bases are TGTGCCAGCAGCTCCCCAATTCGCGGGGGGGCCAGCTATGAGCAGTTCTTC. It encodes CASSSPIRGGASYEQFF.

The chain links TRBV3-1 (or the pseudogene TRBV3-2) to TRBJ1-5; D unresolved. Germline lookup yields CDR1 LGHDT and CDR2 YNNKEL (reference sequence). The CDR3 has 15 amino acids. V was pared by 1 base and J by 2 bases, with 9 bases between. This chain's CDR3 is CASSQGFGGNQPQHF. The CDR3 DNA reads as TGTGCCAGCAGCCAAGGGTTCGGGGGCAATCAGCCCCAGCATTTT.

The chain is built from TRBV5-1 and TRBJ2-3; no reliable D call. Trimming stripped 2 bases from V and 2 bases from J, with 6 bases between. This CDR3 spans 13 amino acids. The germline V gene has CDR1 SGHRS and CDR2 YFSETQ. CDR3 sequence (DNA): TGCGCCAGCAGCTTAATTATCACAGATACGCAGTATTTT. Residues: CASSLIITDTQYF.

J is TRBJ2-7 and V is TRBV19; 7 nucleotides match TRBD1. Trimming cost V 6 bases and J 1 base; bases outside gene matches: 9. The CDR3 totals 15 residues. CDR1 is LNHDA and CDR2 is SQIVND in the germline V gene (reference sequence). CDR3 sequence: CASSQGPGGSYEQYF. The CDR3 DNA reads as TGTGCCAGTAGCCAGGGGCCAGGGGGATCCTACGAGCAGTACTTC.

This clone was seen only once. The chain recombines TRBV5-4 with TRBJ2-1, with TRBD1 as a possible D gene (5 bases). V lost 1 base to trimming and J lost 6 bases, with 5 bases between them. Per germline, CDR1 SGHNT and CDR2 YYREEE (reference sequence). This CDR3 comprises 12 residues. DNA for the CDR3: TGTGCCAGCAGCTTGACAGGCAATGAGCAGTTCTTC. Protein product: CASSLTGNEQFF.